These 5 T cell receptor beta chains share one sample of origin, sequenced in a study of PD-1 blockade in classical Hodgkin lymphoma. Autologous stem cell transplantation was followed by relapse in every patient, and brentuximab vedotin exposure varied. Libraries were prepared by immunoSEQ multiplex PCR; TCRdb keeps only in-frame clonotypes and omits some of them. The table records some 93,000 clones, roughly nine tenths of them present only once. The sequencing used peripheral blood mononuclear cells (PBMCs), collected before the second cycle of nivolumab. The receptors shown here come from a human donor with classical Hodgkin lymphoma.

This clone was found a few times. This sequence joins TRBV7-9 and TRBJ1-1; tentative D call: TRBD1 (5 bases). Trimming took off 3 bases at V and 0 bases at J, with 8 bases between the two ends. This CDR3 has 14 residues. Germline V gene sequence: CDR1 SEHNR, CDR2 FQNEAQ (reference sequence). The CDR3 here is CASSLSGMNTEAFF. The CDR3 bases are TGTGCCAGCAGCTTGTCAGGGATGAACACTGAAGCTTTCTTT. The full variable domain, with the rest looked up from reference TRBV7-9 and TRBJ1-1, is DTGVSQNPRHKITKRGQNVTFRCDPISEHNRLYWYRQTLGQGPEFLTYFQNEAQLEKSRLLSDRFSAERPKGSFSTLEIQRTEQGDSAMYLCASSLSGMNTEAFFGQGTRLTVV.

The CDR3 coding sequence is TGTGCCAGCAGTGGCTTCGCATGGAGTGGAGATACGCAGTATTTT. Protein: CASSGFAWSGDTQYF. This sequence joins TRBV6-1 and TRBJ2-3; D gene uncertain. Germline V gene sequence: CDR1 MNHNS, CDR2 SASEGT. The CDR3 runs 15 residues. Deletions cut 4 bases from V and 5 bases from J, with 16 bases between.

V gene TRBV29-1 combines with J gene TRBJ2-7; D is perhaps TRBD1 (5 bases). Germline values: CDR1 SQVTM, CDR2 ANQGSEA. This CDR3 contains 13 residues. The CDR3 coding sequence is TGCACCCCGCGACCAGGGTCTTCCTACGAGCAGTACTTC. This sequence encodes CTPRPGSSYEQYF.

The chain uses TRBV16 and TRBJ1-2; D gene ambiguous. The V gene lost 2 bases and the J gene lost 4 bases, with 5 bases spanning the gap. Germline V CDR1 and CDR2: KGHSY, FQNENV. The CDR3 covers 12 residues. The CDR3 DNA sequence: TGTGCCAGCAGCCAAGCCAGCTATGGCTACACCTTC. Residues: CASSQASYGYTF.

V and J are TRBV4-1 and TRBJ2-1; TRBD2 is a possible D gene (5 bases). The germline V gene encodes CDR1 MGHRA and CDR2 YSYEKL. Trimming shortened V by 0 bases and J by 15 bases, and 21 bases separated the two germline ends. The CDR3 extends over 15 amino acids. CDR3 nucleotides: TGCGCCAGCAGCCAAGACCTTGGCGGTGCCAGAGGGATGTTCTTC. Translated: CASSQDLGGARGMFF.